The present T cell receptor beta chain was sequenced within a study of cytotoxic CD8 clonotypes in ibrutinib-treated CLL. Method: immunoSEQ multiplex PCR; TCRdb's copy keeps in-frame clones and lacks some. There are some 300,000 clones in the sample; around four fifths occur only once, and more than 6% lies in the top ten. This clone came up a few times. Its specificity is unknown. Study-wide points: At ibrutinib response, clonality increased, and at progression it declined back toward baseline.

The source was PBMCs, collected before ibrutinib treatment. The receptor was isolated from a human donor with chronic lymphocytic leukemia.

CDR3 bases: TGTGCCAGCACCGCCCCCGGGGAGACCCAGTACTTC. It specifies CASTAPGETQYF. The rearrangement uses TRBV5-6 and TRBJ2-5; unclear D gene. The CDR3 extends over 12 amino acids. The V and J ends lost 6 bases and 5 bases respectively, with 11 bases between them. Germline V CDR1 and CDR2: SGHDT, YYEEEE.